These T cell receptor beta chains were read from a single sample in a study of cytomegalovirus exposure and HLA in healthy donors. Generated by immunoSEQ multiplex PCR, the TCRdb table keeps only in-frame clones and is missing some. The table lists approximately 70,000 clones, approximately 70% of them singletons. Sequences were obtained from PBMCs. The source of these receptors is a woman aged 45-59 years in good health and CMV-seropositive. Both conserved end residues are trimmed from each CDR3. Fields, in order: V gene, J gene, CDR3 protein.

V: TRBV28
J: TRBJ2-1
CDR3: ASSLFGNLNEQF

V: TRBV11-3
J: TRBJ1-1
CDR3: ASSLDSGDTEAF

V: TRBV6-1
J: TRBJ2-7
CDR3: ASSAGQGSIYEQY

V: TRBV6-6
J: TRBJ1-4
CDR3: ASTPQANEKLF

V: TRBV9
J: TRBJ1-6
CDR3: ASSARPWARSGATSPLH

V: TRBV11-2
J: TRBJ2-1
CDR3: ASSFGSADEQF

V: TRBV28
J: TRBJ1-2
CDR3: ASSGTGAYGYT

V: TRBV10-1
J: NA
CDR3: ASSRTGVEQY

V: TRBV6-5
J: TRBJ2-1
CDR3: ASSYRTGVYNEQF

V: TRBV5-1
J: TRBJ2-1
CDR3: ASTDGGALNEQF

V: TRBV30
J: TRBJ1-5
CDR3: AWSATGGPGNQPQH

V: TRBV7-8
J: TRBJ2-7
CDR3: ASSLVQGAHEQY

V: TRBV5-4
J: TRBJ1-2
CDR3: ASTYRDPPYGYT

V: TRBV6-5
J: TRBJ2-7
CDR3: ASGFGTSGSSYEQY

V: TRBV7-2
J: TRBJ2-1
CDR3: ASSLWEIHEQF

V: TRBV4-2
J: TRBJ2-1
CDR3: ASSQGREAVSDEQF

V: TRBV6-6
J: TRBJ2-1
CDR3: ASSYHDRINEQF

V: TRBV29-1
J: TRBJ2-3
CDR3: SVELSTDTQY

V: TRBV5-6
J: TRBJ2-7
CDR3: ASSLGTSGVSSYEQY

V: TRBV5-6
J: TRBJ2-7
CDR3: ASSPPGLADYEQY

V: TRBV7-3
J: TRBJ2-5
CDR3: ASSLRGGEETQY

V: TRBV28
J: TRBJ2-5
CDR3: ASSLGTGGQETQY

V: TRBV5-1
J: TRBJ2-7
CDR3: ASSLGRDRAPYEQY

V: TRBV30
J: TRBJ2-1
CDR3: AWSVLEDEQF

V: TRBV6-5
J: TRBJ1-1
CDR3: ASSYSPRGGNTEAF

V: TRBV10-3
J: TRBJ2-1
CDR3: AIQRNNEQF

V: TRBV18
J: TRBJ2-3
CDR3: ASAGLAGVDTQY

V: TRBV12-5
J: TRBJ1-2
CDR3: ASGLGDRGGYGYT

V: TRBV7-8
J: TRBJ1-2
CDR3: ASSLGTGSPYGYT

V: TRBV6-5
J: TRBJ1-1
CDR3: ASSYAPGQGKAF

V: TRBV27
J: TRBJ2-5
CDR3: ASSSQYGGIETQY

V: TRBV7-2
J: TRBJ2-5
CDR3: ASSLGLAGGETQY